The T cell receptor beta chain under discussion was sequenced for a study of blood T cell repertoires in COVID-19. Study summary: Samples of COVID-19 (acute and convalescent) were obtained from the United States, Italy and Spain.

Original data processing: The authors estimated nucleated cell counts from reference gene primer amplification. This table comes from immunoSEQ multiplex PCR, and its TCRdb copy is limited to in-frame clones, with some not included. V and J calls and clone size come straight from that table; D and trimming were deduced from the DNA. The table lists some 280,000 clones, about 85% of them singletons. The V gene lost 6 bases and the J gene lost 8 bases, with 10 bases spanning the gap. Germline values: CDR1 MDHEN, CDR2 SYDVKM. The CDR3 runs 11 residues. The sequenced sample was peripheral blood. This sequence joins TRBV28 and TRBJ1-2, with D tentatively TRBD1 (6 bases). The receptor's source is a woman aged 45-59 years with active or convalescent COVID-19. DNA of the CDR3: TGTGCCAGCAGCTCAGGGGTAGGCTACACCTTC. This sequence encodes CASSSGVGYTF.